The source of this T cell receptor beta chain is a study of blood T cell repertoires in COVID-19. Germline CDR1 and CDR2: ENHRY and SYGVKD. This CDR3 has 16 residues. The J segment lost 6 bases and the V segment lost 0 bases, leaving 6 bases of the junction unmatched. Some clones are missing from TCRdb's copy, which holds only in-frame ones; the method was immunoSEQ multiplex PCR. The sample contains 61,000 or so clones, 70% to 90% of which appear only once. Sequencing was performed on peripheral blood. This receptor was obtained from a woman aged 80 or older with active COVID-19. The J gene is TRBJ2-1, the V gene TRBV10-3; TRBD1 agrees at 9 bases. The CDR3 region is CAISESMDRGSNEQFF. The CDR3 DNA sequence: TGTGCCATCAGTGAGTCGATGGACAGGGGAAGCAATGAGCAGTTCTTC.